Sequencing of this T cell receptor (beta chain) was carried out in a study of CD8+CD57+ T cells in acquired aplastic anemia. Study-level background: DNA recovered from sorted CD4+ and CD8+ cells had a mean of about 3 ug. Study-wide results and caveats: Statistical testing detected no significant gap in CD8+ Simpson's diversity between patients and controls.

Within the sample, this clonotype is medium-sized. Its antigen is currently unknown. TCR beta VDJ and CDR3 profiling used genomic DNA as template. TCRdb recomputed calls from the reads with MiXCR, one row per CDR3 protein. The sample has around 68,000 distinct CDR3 sequences; approximately 51% are singletons. The germline CDR1 and CDR2 sequences are LNHNV and YYDKDF (reference sequence). Between the trimmed V and J ends, which lost 1 base and 5 bases, there was a span of 12 bases. This CDR3 has 14 residues. The chain joins TRBV15 to TRBJ2-7; no clear D. The clonotype was recovered from a human donor in good health, serving as a control. The sample taken for sequencing was sorted CD4+, CD8+, or CD8+CD57+ T cells (not recorded which) from PBMCs. CDR3 nucleotides: TGTGCCACCAGCAGAGTGGTTAGGGTTGACGAGCAGTACTTC. Protein sequence: CATSRVVRVDEQYF.